Presented here are 12 T cell receptor beta chains from one specimen sequenced in a study of blood T cell repertoires in COVID-19. The assay was immunoSEQ multiplex PCR, and TCRdb's table has in-frame clones only and misses some. The table lists 350,000 to 400,000 clones, around 92% of them singletons. The sequenced material came from peripheral blood. The receptor source for this set is a woman between 25 and 40 years old with COVID-19, enrolled during active disease.

V gene TRBV6-1 combines with J gene TRBJ1-2; 7 bases agree with TRBD1. Trimming at V came to 6 bases and at J to 6 bases, leaving 4 bases not matched to a gene. This CDR3 has 12 residues. Germline CDR1 MNHNS, CDR2 SASEGT. CDR3 nucleotides: TGTGCCAGCAGAGGGACAGATGATGGCTACACCTTC. Protein: CASRGTDDGYTF.

The rearrangement uses TRBV5-1 and TRBJ2-5; 15 bases are shared with TRBD2. The CDR3 is 18 amino acids. With 4 bases clipped from V and 2 bases from J, the junction kept 9 bases outside the gene matches. From germline, CDR1 is SGHRS and CDR2 YFSETQ. CDR3 loop: CASSARTSGGARQETQYF. CDR3 DNA sequence: TGCGCCAGCAGCGCCCGGACTAGCGGGGGGGCGAGACAAGAGACCCAGTACTTC.

The genes are TRBV19 and TRBJ2-7; 7 bases fit TRBD1. The V gene end was trimmed by 3 bases and the J gene end by 4 bases; junction bases not matched to a gene: 6. The CDR3 runs 14 residues. Germline assignment: CDR1 LNHDA and CDR2 SQIVND (reference sequence). CDR3 loop: CASSILTGEYEQYF. CDR3 in DNA: TGTGCCAGTAGTATTCTTACAGGGGAGTACGAGCAGTACTTC. Using reference TRBV19 and TRBJ2-7 for the parts outside the CDR3, the full variable domain is DGGITQSPKYLFRKEGQNVTLSCEQNLNHDAMYWYRQDPGQGLRLIYYSQIVNDFQKGDIAEGYSVSREKKESFPLTVTSAQKNPTAFYLCASSILTGEYEQYFGPGTRLTVT.

The J gene is TRBJ1-2, the V gene TRBV5-8, with 7 bases fitting TRBD1. With V trimmed by 4 bases and J by 13 bases, 7 bases remained unmatched. Germline assignment: CDR1 SGHTS and CDR2 YDEGEE. There are 11 residues in the CDR3. CDR3 loop: CASSRDRACTF. In nucleotides, the CDR3 is TGTGCCAGCAGCAGGGACAGAGCCTGCACCTTC.

The chain carries TRBV4-1 and TRBJ1-1; possibly TRBD1 for D (5 bases). Between the trimmed V and J ends, which lost 4 bases and 0 bases, there was a span of 15 bases. This CDR3 is 16 amino acids long. Germline lookup yields CDR1 MGHRA and CDR2 YSYEKL. CDR3 protein: CASSPEDNLMNTEAFF. CDR3 coding DNA: TGCGCCAGCAGCCCAGAGGACAACCTGATGAACACTGAAGCTTTCTTT.

The chain combines TRBV7-8 with TRBJ1-6; perhaps TRBD1 as D (6 bases). The V and J ends lost 1 base and 15 bases respectively, with 13 bases between them. Germline assignment: CDR1 SGHVS and CDR2 FQNEAQ. CDR3 size: 13 residues. Here the CDR3 reads CASSLVQGSDLHF. CDR3 coding DNA: TGTGCCAGCAGCTTAGTTCAGGGGTCGGACCTCCACTTT.

The CDR3 DNA sequence: TGTGCCATCAGTGAGGAGGCGCCGCGACAGCGAGGAGCCAAAAACATTCAGTACTTC. Residues: CAISEEAPRQRGAKNIQYF. The V call is TRBV10-3, the J call TRBJ2-4; D may be TRBD1 (5 bases). The germline gives CDR1 ENHRY, CDR2 SYGVKD. Trimming took 2 bases from V and 0 from J, leaving 20 bases between them. This CDR3 is 19 amino acids long.

J is TRBJ2-7 and V is TRBV7-2; TRBD2 matches 10 bases. CDR1 is SGHTA and CDR2 is FQGNSA in the germline V gene. V shed 2 bases, J shed 3 bases, and the junction held 4 bases outside the gene matches. The CDR3 extends over 15 amino acids. The CDR3 bases are TGTGCCAGCAGCTTAAATAGCGGGGGGATCTACGAGCAGTACTTC. Protein product: CASSLNSGGIYEQYF.

This clone was recorded only once. The chain has TRBV7-6 and TRBJ2-1; D remains unclear. The CDR3 runs 12 residues. Germline V lookup: CDR1 SGHVS, CDR2 FNYEAQ. Deletions cut 5 bases from V and 4 bases from J, with 6 bases between. The CDR3 here is CASSRGYNEQFF. The DNA of the CDR3 is TGTGCCAGCAGCCGCGGATACAATGAGCAGTTCTTC.

The chain uses TRBV3-1 (or the pseudogene TRBV3-2) and TRBJ1-1; maybe TRBD1 (5 bases). Germline CDR1 and CDR2: LGHDT and YNNKEL (reference sequence). Trimming cost V 4 bases and J 8 bases, with 11 bases left between them. The CDR3 has 12 residues. Written as DNA, the CDR3 is TGTGCCAGCAGCCCGCCCGGGGGAGAAGCTTTCTTT. Translating it yields CASSPPGGEAFF.

This clone was seen only once. The chain has TRBV24-1 and TRBJ2-2; 8 positions agree with TRBD1. The germline V gene encodes CDR1 KGHDR and CDR2 SFDVKD. The V segment lost 6 bases and the J segment 5 bases; nucleotides outside the gene matches: 4. There are 14 residues in the CDR3. CDR3 region: CATSQGAGTGELFF. As DNA, the CDR3 is TGTGCCACCAGTCAGGGGGCGGGAACCGGGGAGCTGTTTTTT.

The chain has TRBV4-2 and TRBJ2-7, with 8 bases lining up with TRBD1. V lost 0 bases, J lost 3 bases, and 4 bases stayed unmatched. Germline loops: CDR1 LGHNA, CDR2 YNFKEQ. The CDR3 contains 15 residues. This CDR3 is CASSQEEQGGYEQYF. In DNA, the CDR3 is TGTGCCAGCAGCCAAGAAGAACAGGGGGGCTACGAGCAGTACTTC.